This TCR beta chain emerged from a study of cytomegalovirus exposure and HLA in healthy donors. V lost 10 bases and J lost 5; bases outside the gene matches: 7. The CDR3 contains 14 residues. Germline assignment: CDR1 MNHEY and CDR2 SVGAGI. Whole-study findings and limits: Later on, an analysis found that several of the most significant clusters appeared to be linked to common viral pathogens, which included parvovirus B19. In a later analysis, 16,951 TCR beta sequences were associated with HLA alleles at 0.05 false discovery rate.

A multiplex PCR was run with 60 Vbeta primers and 13 Jbeta primers. Profiling relied on immunoSEQ multiplex PCR, and the TCRdb table lists in-frame clones only, not all of them. The sample has approximately 140,000 clones, just over 65% seen once. To note about this clone: Its antigen is as yet unknown.

This chain links TRBV6-5 with TRBJ2-2, with TRBD2 matching 10 bases. The sequence was obtained from a woman aged 55-70 years in good health and CMV-seronegative. Sequenced sample: PBMCs. The CDR3 loop is CATRAGGRTGELFF. The CDR3 region has the DNA TGTGCCACCCGAGCGGGGGGGAGGACCGGGGAGCTGTTTTTT.